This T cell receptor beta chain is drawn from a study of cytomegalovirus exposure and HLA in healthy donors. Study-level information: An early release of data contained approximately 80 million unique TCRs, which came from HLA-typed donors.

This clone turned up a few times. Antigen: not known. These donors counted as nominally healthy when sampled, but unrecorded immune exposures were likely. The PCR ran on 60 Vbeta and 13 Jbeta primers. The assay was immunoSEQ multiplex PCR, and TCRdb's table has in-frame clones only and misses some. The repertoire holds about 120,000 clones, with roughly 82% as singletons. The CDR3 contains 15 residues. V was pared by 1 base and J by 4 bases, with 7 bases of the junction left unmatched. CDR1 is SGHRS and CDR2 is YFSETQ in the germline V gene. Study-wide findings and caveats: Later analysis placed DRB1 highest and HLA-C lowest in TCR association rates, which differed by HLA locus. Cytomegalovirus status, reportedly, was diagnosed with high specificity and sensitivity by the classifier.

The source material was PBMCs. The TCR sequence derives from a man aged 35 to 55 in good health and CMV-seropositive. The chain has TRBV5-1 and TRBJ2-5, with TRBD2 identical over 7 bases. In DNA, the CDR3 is TGCGCCAGCAGCTTGACGACTAGCCAGGGAGAGACCCAGTACTTC. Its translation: CASSLTTSQGETQYF. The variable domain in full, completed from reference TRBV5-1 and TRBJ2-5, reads KAGVTQTPRYLIKTRGQQVTLSCSPISGHRSVSWYQQTPGQGLQFLFEYFSETQRNKGNFPGRFSGRQFSNSRSEMNVSTLELGDSALYLCASSLTTSQGETQYFGPGTRLLVL.